This T cell receptor (beta chain) appears in the sequencing data of a study of identical twins. In TCRdb, the 5' RACE reads were re-called with MiXCR into one record per CDR3 protein. The repertoire holds 750,000 to 950,000 distinct CDR3 sequences, with about 12% as singletons. V was pared by 6 bases and J by 4 bases, with 7 bases between. Per the germline V gene, CDR1 is MNHNS and CDR2 is SASEGT. The CDR3 contains 13 residues. General study results and limits: Excess twin sharing in beta out-of-frame sequences was weaker. Among monozygotic twins, out-of-frame TCR alpha sharing exceeded what models predicted. Not following the same donors, the study drew its conclusions from cross-sectional statistical analysis. Fewer insertions were carried by abundant cord blood beta clonotypes, but none was seen in memory repertoires.

A remark on this clonotype: Its antigen remains unknown.

A further study also used this sample, focusing on yellow fever vaccine responses in identical twins.

The chain links TRBV6-1 to TRBJ2-6; no clear D gene. The specimen sequenced was PBMCs. The clonotype originates from a woman in her late teens or twenties in good health. CDR3 amino acids: CASRGIGANVLTF. In DNA, the CDR3 is TGTGCCAGCAGAGGAATCGGGGCCAACGTCCTGACTTTC.